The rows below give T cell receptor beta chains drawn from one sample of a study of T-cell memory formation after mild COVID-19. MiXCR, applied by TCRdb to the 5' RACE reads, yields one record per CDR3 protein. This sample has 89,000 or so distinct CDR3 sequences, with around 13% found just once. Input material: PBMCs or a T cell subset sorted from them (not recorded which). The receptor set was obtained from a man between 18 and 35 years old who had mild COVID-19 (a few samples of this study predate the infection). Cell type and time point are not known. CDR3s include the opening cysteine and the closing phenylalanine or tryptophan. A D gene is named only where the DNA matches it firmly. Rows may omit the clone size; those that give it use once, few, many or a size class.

CDR3: CASSFGSGELGEQFF
DNA: TGTGCCAGCAGCTTTGGTAGCGGGGAATTGGGTGAGCAGTTCTTC
length: 15
size: NA
J: TRBJ2-1
D: TRBD2
V: TRBV7-6

CDR3: CASRLAGLYNEQFF
DNA: TGTGCCAGCAGACTAGCGGGGCTCTACAATGAGCAGTTCTTC
length: 14
size: few
J: TRBJ2-1
D: TRBD2
V: TRBV6-2/TRBV6-3

CDR3: CATSSSGGRNEQFF
DNA: TGTGCCACCTCGTCTAGCGGGGGGCGCAATGAGCAGTTCTTC
length: 14
size: few
J: TRBJ2-1
D: TRBD2
V: TRBV5-4

CDR3: CASSPGTGGRIHEKLFF
DNA: TGTGCCAGCAGTCCCGGGACAGGGGGAAGGATTCATGAAAAACTGTTTTTT
length: 17
size: NA
J: TRBJ1-4
D: TRBD1
V: TRBV27

CDR3: CASSGGAGEQFF
DNA: TGTGCCAGCAGCGGGGGGGCGGGCGAGCAGTTCTTC
length: 12
size: NA
J: TRBJ2-1
D: NA
V: TRBV9

CDR3: CASSQGQGGGYTF
DNA: TGCGCCAGCAGCCAAGGCCAGGGAGGCGGCTACACCTTC
length: 13
size: NA
J: TRBJ1-2
D: NA
V: TRBV4-3

CDR3: CASSQDRVHEQFF
DNA: TGCGCCAGCAGCCAGGACAGGGTGCACGAGCAGTTCTTC
length: 13
size: few
J: TRBJ2-1
D: TRBD1
V: TRBV4-3

CDR3: CASSPINEQFF
DNA: TGTGCCAGCAGCCCCATTAATGAGCAGTTCTTC
length: 11
size: few
J: TRBJ2-1
D: NA
V: TRBV11-2

CDR3: CASSPGTSGGRQETQYF
DNA: TGTGCCAGCAGCCCCGGGACTAGCGGGGGCCGCCAAGAGACCCAGTACTTC
length: 17
size: few
J: TRBJ2-5
D: TRBD2
V: TRBV3-1

CDR3: CASSLSAGLETQYF
DNA: TGTGCCAGCAGCCTTTCGGCCGGGCTAGAGACCCAGTACTTC
length: 14
size: many
J: TRBJ2-5
D: NA
V: TRBV7-8

CDR3: CASSQEAVTYNEQFF
DNA: TGCGCCAGCAGCCAAGAGGCAGTTACCTACAATGAGCAGTTCTTC
length: 15
size: medium-sized
J: TRBJ2-1
D: NA
V: TRBV4-3

CDR3: CASRAGSGELFF
DNA: TGCGCCAGCAGGGCAGGGTCCGGGGAGCTGTTTTTT
length: 12
size: few
J: TRBJ2-2
D: NA
V: TRBV10-2

CDR3: CSVEIARGGPETQYF
DNA: TGCAGCGTTGAAATCGCGCGGGGGGGCCCAGAGACCCAGTACTTC
length: 15
size: many
J: TRBJ2-5
D: TRBD2
V: TRBV29-1

CDR3: CASSLRDVAYEQYF
DNA: TGTGCCAGCAGCTTACGGGACGTTGCCTACGAGCAGTACTTC
length: 14
size: NA
J: TRBJ2-7
D: NA
V: TRBV7-9

CDR3: CASSPGQYEQYF
DNA: TGTGCCAGCAGCCCGGGACAGTACGAGCAGTACTTC
length: 12
size: few
J: TRBJ2-7
D: TRBD1
V: TRBV11-2

CDR3: CSARKDRPSSYNEQFF
DNA: TGCAGTGCTAGAAAGGACAGGCCGAGCTCCTACAATGAGCAGTTCTTC
length: 16
size: many
J: TRBJ2-1
D: TRBD1
V: TRBV20-1

CDR3: CASSFGQVQSDTQYF
DNA: TGTGCCAGCAGCTTTGGGCAGGTTCAATCAGATACGCAGTATTTT
length: 15
size: NA
J: TRBJ2-3
D: NA
V: TRBV5-6

CDR3: CASSGARGFTEAFF
DNA: TGCGCCAGCAGTGGAGCTCGAGGGTTCACTGAAGCTTTCTTT
length: 14
size: NA
J: TRBJ1-1
D: NA
V: TRBV10-2

CDR3: CASILGGAGELFF
DNA: TGTGCCAGCATCCTAGGGGGGGCCGGGGAGCTGTTTTTT
length: 13
size: few
J: TRBJ2-2
D: NA
V: TRBV12-3/TRBV12-4

CDR3: CASSLGAGANVLTF
DNA: TGTGCCAGCAGCTTAGGGGCTGGGGCCAACGTCCTGACTTTC
length: 14
size: few
J: TRBJ2-6
D: NA
V: TRBV11-1

CDR3: CASSYQGAGVADTQYF
DNA: TGTGCCAGCAGTTATCAAGGAGCGGGGGTGGCAGATACGCAGTATTTT
length: 16
size: few
J: TRBJ2-3
D: TRBD2
V: TRBV6-6

CDR3: CSVGRDTEAFF
DNA: TGCAGCGTGGGTAGGGACACTGAAGCTTTCTTT
length: 11
size: many
J: TRBJ1-1
D: NA
V: TRBV29-1

CDR3: CASKGGPYEQYF
DNA: TGCGCCAGCAAAGGGGGGCCCTACGAGCAGTACTTC
length: 12
size: few
J: TRBJ2-7
D: NA
V: TRBV5-1

CDR3: CASSLAHTQYF
DNA: TGTGCCAGCAGTTTAGCCCATACGCAGTATTTT
length: 11
size: few
J: TRBJ2-3
D: NA
V: TRBV12-3/TRBV12-4

CDR3: CASSLGHGGYEQYF
DNA: TGTGCCAGCAGCTTAGGCCACGGCGGTTACGAGCAGTACTTC
length: 14
size: NA
J: TRBJ2-7
D: NA
V: TRBV7-2

CDR3: CSGWGWSPRTADTQYF
DNA: TGCAGCGGTTGGGGTTGGTCCCCGCGCACGGCAGATACGCAGTATTTT
length: 16
size: NA
J: TRBJ2-3
D: NA
V: TRBV29-1

CDR3: CASSQLDRGPQETQYF
DNA: TGTGCCAGCAGCCAGTTGGACAGGGGGCCCCAGGAGACCCAGTACTTC
length: 16
size: NA
J: TRBJ2-5
D: TRBD1
V: TRBV14

CDR3: CASRSGYGGWDEQFF
DNA: TGTGCCAGCAGATCGGGATACGGGGGTTGGGATGAGCAGTTCTTC
length: 15
size: few
J: TRBJ2-1
D: NA
V: TRBV7-2

CDR3: CASSFDGSYNEQFF
DNA: TGTGCCAGCAGCTTCGACGGCTCCTACAATGAGCAGTTCTTC
length: 14
size: NA
J: TRBJ2-1
D: NA
V: TRBV5-6

CDR3: CSAISRDQETQYF
DNA: TGCAGTGCAATCTCCCGGGACCAAGAGACCCAGTACTTC
length: 13
size: NA
J: TRBJ2-5
D: NA
V: TRBV20-1

CDR3: CASSSLTTRGYNEQFF
DNA: TGTGCCAGCAGCTCCCTGACTACCCGGGGCTACAATGAGCAGTTCTTC
length: 16
size: few
J: TRBJ2-1
D: NA
V: TRBV7-9

CDR3: CASTGNTGELFF
DNA: TGCGCCAGCACGGGGAACACCGGGGAGCTGTTTTTT
length: 12
size: NA
J: TRBJ2-2
D: NA
V: TRBV4-1

CDR3: CASSLVLHEQFF
DNA: TGTGCCAGCAGCTTAGTCTTGCATGAGCAGTTCTTC
length: 12
size: many
J: TRBJ2-1
D: NA
V: TRBV7-2

CDR3: CASSLGYRMNTEAFF
DNA: TGTGCCAGCAGCTTGGGTTACAGGATGAACACTGAAGCTTTCTTT
length: 15
size: many
J: TRBJ1-1
D: NA
V: TRBV7-8

CDR3: CASRGGSISGNTIYF
DNA: TGTGCCAGCAGGGGAGGCAGTATCTCTGGAAACACCATATATTTT
length: 15
size: many
J: TRBJ1-3
D: NA
V: TRBV6-5

CDR3: CASSPTGINTGELFF
DNA: TGTGCCAGCTCCCCGACAGGGATTAACACCGGGGAGCTGTTTTTT
length: 15
size: NA
J: TRBJ2-2
D: TRBD1
V: TRBV18

CDR3: CASSQESAVTGELFF
DNA: TGTGCCAGCAGCCAAGAGTCGGCAGTTACCGGGGAGCTGTTTTTT
length: 15
size: many
J: TRBJ2-2
D: NA
V: TRBV14

CDR3: CASSRAETQYF
DNA: TGTGCCAGCAGTAGGGCAGAGACCCAGTACTTC
length: 11
size: few
J: TRBJ2-5
D: NA
V: TRBV6-5

CDR3: CSVRRENTGELFF
DNA: TGCAGCGTGCGCCGGGAGAACACCGGGGAGCTGTTTTTT
length: 13
size: NA
J: TRBJ2-2
D: NA
V: TRBV29-1

CDR3: CASSLWTSGGLRGTQYF
DNA: TGTGCCAGCAGCTTATGGACTAGCGGGGGCCTCCGAGGGACCCAGTACTTC
length: 17
size: few
J: TRBJ2-5
D: TRBD2
V: TRBV7-2

CDR3: CASSFGASGNNEQFF
DNA: TGCGCCAGCAGCTTCGGGGCTAGCGGGAACAATGAGCAGTTCTTC
length: 15
size: many
J: TRBJ2-1
D: TRBD2
V: TRBV5-1

CDR3: CSVDEPERENYARNGYTF
DNA: TGCAGCGTCGATGAACCGGAGAGGGAGAACTATGCACGTAATGGCTACACCTTC
length: 18
size: few
J: TRBJ1-2
D: NA
V: TRBV29-1

CDR3: CASSQASGGAYEQYF
DNA: TGCGCCAGCAGCCAAGCTAGCGGGGGGGCCTACGAGCAGTACTTC
length: 15
size: few
J: TRBJ2-7
D: TRBD2
V: TRBV4-3

CDR3: CASTRLAGVAGDTGELFF
DNA: TGTGCCAGCACTCGACTAGCGGGGGTCGCCGGGGACACCGGGGAGCTGTTTTTT
length: 18
size: NA
J: TRBJ2-2
D: TRBD2
V: TRBV6-2/TRBV6-3

CDR3: CASSLGVGHNTDTQYF
DNA: TGTGCCAGCAGCTTAGGGGTCGGCCATAACACAGATACGCAGTATTTT
length: 16
size: NA
J: TRBJ2-3
D: NA
V: TRBV7-2

CDR3: CATSSAVSNQPQHF
DNA: TGTGCCACCAGCAGTGCGGTTAGCAATCAGCCCCAGCATTTT
length: 14
size: NA
J: TRBJ1-5
D: NA
V: TRBV15

CDR3: CASSPRENTEAFF
DNA: TGCGCCAGCAGCCCCCGGGAGAACACTGAAGCTTTCTTT
length: 13
size: many
J: TRBJ1-1
D: NA
V: TRBV4-1

CDR3: CASSDPGGYNEQFF
DNA: TGTGCCAGCAGCGATCCGGGGGGATACAATGAGCAGTTCTTC
length: 14
size: few
J: TRBJ2-1
D: TRBD2
V: TRBV9

CDR3: CASGMDMDTQYF
DNA: TGTGCCAGTGGTATGGATATGGATACGCAGTATTTT
length: 12
size: few
J: TRBJ2-3
D: NA
V: TRBV19

CDR3: CSVEEGANTEAFF
DNA: TGCAGCGTTGAAGAGGGGGCGAACACTGAAGCTTTCTTT
length: 13
size: NA
J: TRBJ1-1
D: NA
V: TRBV29-1